This entry describes one TCR beta chain. Its binding antigen is unknown. No quality values exist for individual bases; no much larger clone is one base distant. The library was produced with the immunoSEQ multiplex PCR assay. TCRdb stores this immuneACCESS table with in-frame sequences only. Part of the clones is absent; in the studies checked, under half of the shortfall reflects unresolved V genes, and no reason is known for the rest. This sample gives 78,000 or so clones in total; around nine tenths of them show up just once. About 1% of the sample is in the top ten clones. In this study, focal radiation therapy paired with CTLA-4 blockade (ipilimumab) was tested in patients who had chemo-refractory metastatic non-small-cell lung cancer. The record originates from a study of radiotherapy plus CTLA-4 blockade in lung cancer (dated by TCRdb to 2017 to 2018). Some background on the complete study: Among enrolled patients, 15% to 20% had an objective response and 30% to 35% reached disease control.

Beyond this particular receptor, the publication reports: The strongest predictors of response, as reported, were early dynamic changes in blood T cell clones along with a rise in serum interferon-beta after radiation. After treatment with radiotherapy and ipilimumab, TCR clones that came from tumors expanded in the peripheral blood.

V lost 0 bases and J lost 3 bases; the stretch between them is 11 bases long. The CDR3 contains 15 residues, cysteine and phenylalanine counted. Only CDR3 DNA remains: 45 bases, in frame from the first base. The germline V gene gives CDR1 as MGHRA and CDR2 as YSYEKL. The source of this sequence is a human donor with non-small cell lung cancer who had stable disease on radiotherapy plus ipilimumab. The specimen comprised peripheral blood, sampled from a patient treated with radiotherapy plus ipilimumab. The receptor chain draws on TRBV4-1 and TRBJ1-1; the D segment cannot be called with confidence. The sequenced DNA is TGCGCCAGCAGCCAAGAGAATAGCTTCTACACTGAAGCTTTCTTT. It is translated as CASSQENSFYTEAFF.